This T cell receptor beta chain was found in a study of a mutant IDH1 vaccine in newly diagnosed glioma (dated by TCRdb to the early 2020s). About the investigation overall: Patients were given eight vaccinations, in weeks 1, 3, 5, 7, 11, 15, 19 and 23, which matched visits V03 through V10. Peripheral blood samples were drawn at six visits, namely V03 (baseline), V05, V07, V10, V12 and V13. Of the approximately 30 treated patients, around 62% were male and about 38% were female, and the mean age was about 40 years. In the chemotherapy-containing groups, vaccination started alongside temozolomide cycles, whereas in patients who had radiotherapy alone it started 4-6 weeks after radiotherapy. Prior to enrollment, standard therapy consisting of radiotherapy alone, temozolomide alone, or radiochemotherapy with temozolomide had been administered to patients, with the combination being received by most patients. Longitudinal TCRB deep sequencing was performed for roughly 25 treated patients wherever samples were available for exploratory analyses. What the study reported, not specific to this receptor: Immune responses induced by the vaccine were seen in over 80% of patients across multiple MHC alleles. The authors stated that sample limitations prevented analyses of patient blood samples from being reproduced. Pseudoprogression appeared unrelated to alterations in the top peripheral T cell clonotypes detected by TCRB sequencing. Selection of PBMC samples for TCRB deep sequencing was based on availability.

The receptor library was made with the immunoSEQ multiplex PCR assay. Rearranged TCR beta chain sequences were amplified with the hsTCRB Kit following the manufacturer's protocol. An Illumina MiSeq was used to sequence the TCRB libraries. In the authors' own workflow: Demultiplexing, trimming and gene mapping were performed with the kit vendor's proprietary platform. TCRdb limited this immuneACCESS table to in-frame rearrangements with V and J called. A share of clones is missing; checked studies link under half to unresolved V genes, and the rest is unexplained. The D gene and trimming were derived from the DNA, and the V and J assignments and clone size from that table. Recorded for this sample are about 54,000 clones; 81% of them occurred a single time. About 3.2% of the sample is taken by the ten largest. The V end loses 4 bases and the J end loses 1 base, and a stretch of 8 bases separates them. The CDR3 runs 13 amino acids, cysteine and phenylalanine included. The retained sequence is limited to the CDR3, 39 bases, with the frame set at the first base. The germline V gene yields SGHRS for CDR1 and YFSETQ for CDR2.

With regard to this clone: Its binding antigen is unknown. Base qualities are not provided; no much larger clone lies one nucleotide away.

Per the publication, the time point label means: week 5, during vaccination. A 20-mer mutant IDH1 peptide at 300 micrograms in Montanide made up each vaccine dose, which was injected subcutaneously together with topical imiquimod. Newly diagnosed WHO grade 3 or 4 IDH1-mutant astrocytomas showing loss of nuclear ATRX were present in the donors. The samples were drawn from NOA16, a multicentre, single-arm, open-label phase I trial in Germany that tested a mutant IDH1 peptide vaccine in humans for the first time. The DNeasy Blood and Tissue Kit was used to extract genomic DNA from EDTA blood for TCRB sequencing.

The chain uses TRBV5-1 and TRBJ1-1; no D gene can be assigned with confidence. This clonotype originated in a man aged 30 to 45 with glioma. Sequencing used PBMCs, obtained from a glioma patient whose treatment included an IDH1 peptide vaccine. The DNA reads TGCGCCAGCAGCCCGGACCCGAACACTGAAGCTTTCTTT. Translated, this is CASSPDPNTEAFF.